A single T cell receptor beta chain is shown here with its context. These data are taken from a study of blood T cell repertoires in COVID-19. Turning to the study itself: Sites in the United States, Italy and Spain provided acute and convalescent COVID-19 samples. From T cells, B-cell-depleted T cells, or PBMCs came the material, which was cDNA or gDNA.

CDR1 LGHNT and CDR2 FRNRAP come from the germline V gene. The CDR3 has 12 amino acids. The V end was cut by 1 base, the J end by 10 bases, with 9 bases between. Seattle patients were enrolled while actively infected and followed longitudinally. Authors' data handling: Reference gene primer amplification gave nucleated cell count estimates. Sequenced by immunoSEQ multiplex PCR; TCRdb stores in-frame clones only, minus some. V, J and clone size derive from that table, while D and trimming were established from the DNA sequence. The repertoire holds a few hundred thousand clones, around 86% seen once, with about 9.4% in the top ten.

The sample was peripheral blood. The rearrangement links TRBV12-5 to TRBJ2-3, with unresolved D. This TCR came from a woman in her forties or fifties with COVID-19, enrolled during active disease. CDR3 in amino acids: CASGLDSPPQYF. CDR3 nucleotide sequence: TGTGCTAGTGGTTTGGATAGCCCCCCGCAGTATTTT.